Listed below are T cell receptor beta chains from one sample, sequenced in a study of Ad26.COV2.S vaccination and SARS-CoV-2 variants. The assay was immunoSEQ multiplex PCR, and TCRdb's table has in-frame clones only and misses some. Of around 320,000 clones listed, about 86% are singletons. The sample here was peripheral blood, taken in a trial of Ad26.COV2.S vaccine versus placebo. Source of these receptors: a person between 18 and 59 years old who received the Ad26.COV2.S COVID-19 vaccine or a placebo. CDR3s include the opening cysteine and the closing phenylalanine or tryptophan. A D gene is named only where the DNA matches it firmly. Clone size is given for some rows only: seen once, a few or many times, or a class if the clone is expanded.

clone_size: few; j_call: TRBJ1-6; v_call: TRBV30; cdr3_length: 12; d_call: -; cdr3_aa: CAFGQYNSPLHF; cdr3_nt: TGTGCCTTCGGACAGTATAATTCACCCCTCCACTTT
clone_size: -; j_call: TRBJ2-5; v_call: TRBV5-4; cdr3_length: 17; d_call: -; cdr3_aa: CASSGQQGTAKVGTQYF; cdr3_nt: TGTGCCAGCAGCGGGCAACAGGGAACGGCGAAAGTTGGGACCCAGTACTTC
clone_size: once; j_call: TRBJ1-1; v_call: TRBV21-1; cdr3_length: 15; d_call: -; cdr3_aa: CASSKDERGSTEAFF; cdr3_nt: TGTGCCAGCAGCAAAGATGAGCGGGGGAGCACTGAAGCTTTCTTT
clone_size: -; j_call: TRBJ2-3; v_call: TRBV6-5; cdr3_length: 15; d_call: TRBD2; cdr3_aa: CASSPRLAAADTQYF; cdr3_nt: TGTGCCAGCAGCCCACGACTAGCGGCGGCAGATACGCAGTATTTT
clone_size: -; j_call: TRBJ2-3; v_call: TRBV5-1; cdr3_length: 15; d_call: TRBD2; cdr3_aa: CASSPPGGGSDTQYF; cdr3_nt: TGCGCCAGCAGCCCGCCCGGCGGGGGTTCAGATACGCAGTATTTT
clone_size: -; j_call: TRBJ2-3; v_call: TRBV11-1; cdr3_length: 15; d_call: -; cdr3_aa: CASSLVGGRTDTQYF; cdr3_nt: TGTGCCAGCAGCTTAGTTGGGGGCAGGACAGATACGCAGTATTTT
clone_size: -; j_call: TRBJ1-5; v_call: TRBV11-2; cdr3_length: 15; d_call: -; cdr3_aa: CASSLGDKGNQPQHF; cdr3_nt: TGTGCCAGCAGCTTAGGGGACAAAGGCAATCAGCCCCAGCATTTT
clone_size: -; j_call: TRBJ2-7; v_call: TRBV6-5; cdr3_length: 16; d_call: TRBD1; cdr3_aa: CASSYSGTGGPYEQYF; cdr3_nt: TGTGCCAGCAGTTACTCGGGGACAGGGGGCCCCTACGAGCAGTACTTC
clone_size: -; j_call: TRBJ1-5; v_call: TRBV7-2; cdr3_length: 15; d_call: TRBD1; cdr3_aa: CASSPDRGPNQPQHF; cdr3_nt: TGTGCCAGCAGCCCGGACAGGGGGCCCAATCAGCCCCAGCATTTT
clone_size: -; j_call: TRBJ2-1; v_call: TRBV24-1; cdr3_length: 16; d_call: -; cdr3_aa: CATSDSDPGQGNEQFF; cdr3_nt: TGTGCCACCAGTGATTCGGACCCCGGTCAAGGGAATGAGCAGTTCTTC
clone_size: -; j_call: TRBJ1-2; v_call: TRBV23-1; cdr3_length: 18; d_call: -; cdr3_aa: CASSQSQQVLPNNYGYTF; cdr3_nt: TGCGCCAGCAGTCAATCCCAGCAGGTGCTGCCTAATAACTATGGCTACACCTTC
clone_size: -; j_call: TRBJ2-7; v_call: TRBV18; cdr3_length: 17; d_call: TRBD2; cdr3_aa: CASSPFLSSGGSYEQYF; cdr3_nt: TGTGCCAGCTCACCATTCCTATCTAGCGGGGGGTCCTACGAGCAGTACTTC
clone_size: -; j_call: TRBJ2-7; v_call: TRBV6-5; cdr3_length: 16; d_call: -; cdr3_aa: CASSYLSRTPSYEQYF; cdr3_nt: TGTGCCAGCAGTTACTTATCGCGGACACCTTCCTACGAGCAGTACTTC
clone_size: -; j_call: TRBJ1-2; v_call: TRBV30; cdr3_length: 16; d_call: -; cdr3_aa: CAWSVRILGRDSGYTF; cdr3_nt: TGTGCCTGGAGTGTACGTATACTGGGCAGGGATTCCGGCTACACCTTC
clone_size: -; j_call: TRBJ1-1; v_call: TRBV14; cdr3_length: 15; d_call: TRBD1; cdr3_aa: CASSPDRGERTEAFF; cdr3_nt: TGTGCCAGCAGCCCGGACAGGGGGGAAAGGACTGAAGCTTTCTTT
clone_size: -; j_call: TRBJ1-2; v_call: TRBV29-1; cdr3_length: 12; d_call: TRBD1; cdr3_aa: CSAPGQGSGYTF; cdr3_nt: TGCAGCGCCCCTGGACAGGGCAGCGGCTACACCTTC
clone_size: -; j_call: TRBJ1-4; v_call: TRBV5-1; cdr3_length: 15; d_call: -; cdr3_aa: CASTSGADGNEKLFF; cdr3_nt: TGCGCCAGCACCTCCGGGGCTGATGGTAATGAAAAACTGTTTTTT
clone_size: -; j_call: TRBJ2-1; v_call: TRBV7-6; cdr3_length: 13; d_call: TRBD2; cdr3_aa: CASSFGREREQFF; cdr3_nt: TGTGCCAGCAGCTTCGGGAGGGAGCGGGAGCAGTTCTTC
clone_size: -; j_call: TRBJ1-2; v_call: TRBV4-3; cdr3_length: 15; d_call: -; cdr3_aa: CASSQEEGTSYGYTF; cdr3_nt: TGCGCCAGCAGCCAAGAGGAAGGGACTAGCTATGGCTACACCTTC
clone_size: -; j_call: TRBJ1-1; v_call: TRBV11-3; cdr3_length: 14; d_call: TRBD1; cdr3_aa: CASSRGTGDPEAFF; cdr3_nt: TGTGCCAGCAGCCGAGGGACAGGGGATCCTGAAGCTTTCTTT
clone_size: -; j_call: TRBJ2-1; v_call: TRBV19; cdr3_length: 19; d_call: TRBD2; cdr3_aa: CASTPRGLTSGGAYNEQFF; cdr3_nt: TGTGCCAGTACCCCTAGGGGCCTAACTAGCGGGGGGGCCTACAATGAGCAGTTCTTC
clone_size: few; j_call: TRBJ2-6; v_call: TRBV7-2; cdr3_length: 15; d_call: -; cdr3_aa: CASSFQGTGANVLTF; cdr3_nt: TGTGCCAGCAGCTTTCAGGGAACTGGGGCCAACGTCCTGACTTTC
clone_size: -; j_call: TRBJ1-2; v_call: TRBV6-5; cdr3_length: 12; d_call: -; cdr3_aa: CASSSGYGGYTF; cdr3_nt: TGTGCCAGCAGTTCTGGATACGGTGGCTACACCTTC
clone_size: once; j_call: TRBJ2-1; v_call: TRBV14; cdr3_length: 14; d_call: -; cdr3_aa: CASSQRGPYNEQFF; cdr3_nt: TGTGCCAGCAGCCAGAGGGGCCCCTACAATGAGCAGTTCTTC
clone_size: -; j_call: TRBJ1-1; v_call: TRBV27; cdr3_length: 16; d_call: -; cdr3_aa: CASTSRRNRMNTEAFF; cdr3_nt: TGTGCCAGCACCTCCAGACGGAACCGAATGAACACTGAAGCTTTCTTT
clone_size: -; j_call: TRBJ2-5; v_call: TRBV24-1; cdr3_length: 16; d_call: TRBD1; cdr3_aa: CATSDPRDRGGETQYF; cdr3_nt: TGTGCCACCAGTGATCCCCGGGACAGGGGCGGAGAGACCCAGTACTTC
clone_size: -; j_call: TRBJ1-2; v_call: TRBV6-2/TRBV6-3; cdr3_length: 15; d_call: TRBD1; cdr3_aa: CASSRDRVPNYGYTF; cdr3_nt: TGTGCCAGCAGCCGAGACAGGGTTCCTAACTATGGCTACACCTTC
clone_size: -; j_call: TRBJ2-3; v_call: TRBV5-1; cdr3_length: 13; d_call: -; cdr3_aa: CASSLGQGDTQYF; cdr3_nt: TGCGCCAGCAGCTTGGGGCAGGGCGATACGCAGTATTTT
clone_size: -; j_call: TRBJ2-5; v_call: TRBV7-2; cdr3_length: 14; d_call: TRBD2; cdr3_aa: CASSRDYIQETQYF; cdr3_nt: TGTGCCAGCTCCAGGGACTACATCCAAGAGACCCAGTACTTC
clone_size: -; j_call: TRBJ2-7; v_call: TRBV3-1/TRBV3-2; cdr3_length: 14; d_call: -; cdr3_aa: CASSHRDSTYEQYF; cdr3_nt: TGTGCCAGCAGCCACCGGGACTCCACCTACGAGCAGTACTTC
clone_size: -; j_call: TRBJ1-5; v_call: TRBV30; cdr3_length: 15; d_call: -; cdr3_aa: CAWSVGRTGNQPQHF; cdr3_nt: TGTGCCTGGAGTGTAGGACGGACTGGCAATCAGCCCCAGCATTTT
clone_size: -; j_call: TRBJ1-2; v_call: TRBV19; cdr3_length: 16; d_call: -; cdr3_aa: CASIQPPGGLDFRYTF; cdr3_nt: TGTGCCAGCATACAACCGCCCGGGGGTTTGGATTTTCGCTACACCTTC
clone_size: -; j_call: TRBJ1-6; v_call: TRBV5-6; cdr3_length: 15; d_call: -; cdr3_aa: CASSRNLDRSSPLHF; cdr3_nt: TGTGCCAGCAGCCGGAATTTAGACAGGTCTTCACCCCTCCACTTT
clone_size: many; j_call: TRBJ1-1; v_call: TRBV25-1; cdr3_length: 15; d_call: -; cdr3_aa: CASSASLGQNTEAFF; cdr3_nt: TGTGCCAGCAGTGCCTCCTTGGGACAGAACACTGAAGCTTTCTTT
clone_size: once; j_call: TRBJ2-2; v_call: TRBV24-1; cdr3_length: 15; d_call: TRBD1; cdr3_aa: CATSDTRGSPGELFF; cdr3_nt: TGTGCCACCAGTGACACCAGGGGGAGTCCCGGGGAGCTGTTTTTT